This T cell receptor beta chain originates from a study of blood T cell repertoires in COVID-19. Looking at the study overall: COVID-19 samples, acute and convalescent, were from the United States, Italy and Spain. T cells, B-cell-depleted T cells, or PBMCs provided the cDNA or gDNA that served as material.

Original processing methods: The authors estimated nucleated cell counts from reference gene primer amplification. The protocol was immunoSEQ multiplex PCR, while the TCRdb copy is restricted to in-frame clones and leaves out a portion. That table is the source of V, J and clone size, and D and trimming were worked out from the DNA. The repertoire has 200,000 to 250,000 clones, roughly 86% of them found once; the top ten carry roughly 2.5%. Ten or more counts support this clone. V was trimmed by 7 bases and J by 4 bases, leaving 11 bases between them. Germline CDR1 is MNHEY and CDR2 is SVGAGI. This CDR3 region has 13 residues.

This TCR was recovered from a woman aged 55-75 years with acute or convalescent COVID-19. The rearrangement uses TRBV6-5 and TRBJ1-5; D call uncertain. Sequencing used peripheral blood. The CDR3 nucleotides are TGTGCCAGCACGAGTGTGGTGAATCAGCCCCAGCATTTT. Residues: CASTSVVNQPQHF.